This T cell receptor beta chain was documented in a study of technical replicates of blood from a handful of donors. The CDR3 is made up of 16 amino acids. The V end lost 0 bases, the J end lost 0 bases, and 9 bases lay between the germline ends. Germline CDR1 is SGHRS and CDR2 is YFSETQ. Measured with immunoSEQ multiplex PCR; TCRdb has only the in-frame clones, and not every one. The sample yields about 88,000 clones, around 92% seen once. Input material: T cells isolated from PBMCs. The chain employs TRBV5-1 and TRBJ1-4; D gene ambiguous. This sequence was found in a human donor in good health. CDR3 residues: CASSLAWSATNEKLFF. Here the CDR3 DNA reads TGCGCCAGCAGCTTGGCGTGGAGTGCAACTAATGAAAAACTGTTTTTT.